This T cell receptor (beta chain) stems from a study of shared clonotypes between healthy human individuals. Trimming cost V 5 bases and J 5 bases; bases outside gene matches: 12. Germline V lookup: CDR1 SGHTA, CDR2 FQGNSA. The CDR3 has 17 amino acids. Assay used: immunoSEQ multiplex PCR; TCRdb lists only in-frame clones, some missing. Found here are roughly 810,000 clones, 95% to 97% of them singletons; the top ten hold about 0.22%. Naive CD8 cells lacked CD45RO and underwent positive selection for CCR7, leaving out terminally differentiated effector memory CD45RA+ cells. The chain has TRBV7-2 and TRBJ2-1; 10 positions agree with TRBD2. This TCR derives from a man aged 25-45 years in good health. Sequenced: naive CD8+ T cells sorted from blood. The CDR3 DNA is TGTGCCAGCAGCCTTTCACAGGGGAGCGGGAGGGACAATGAGCAGTTCTTC. This encodes CASSLSQGSGRDNEQFF.